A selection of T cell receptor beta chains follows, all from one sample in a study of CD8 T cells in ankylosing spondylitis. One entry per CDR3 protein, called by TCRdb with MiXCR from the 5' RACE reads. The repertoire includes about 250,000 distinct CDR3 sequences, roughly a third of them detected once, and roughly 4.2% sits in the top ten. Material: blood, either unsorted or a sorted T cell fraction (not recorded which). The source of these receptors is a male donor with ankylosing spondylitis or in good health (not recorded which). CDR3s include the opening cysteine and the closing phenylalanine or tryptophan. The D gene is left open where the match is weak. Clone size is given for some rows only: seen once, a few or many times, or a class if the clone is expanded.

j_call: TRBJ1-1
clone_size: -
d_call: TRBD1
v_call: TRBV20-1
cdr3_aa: CSASPTGLNTEAFF
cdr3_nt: TGCAGTGCTAGCCCGACAGGGCTGAACACTGAAGCTTTCTTT

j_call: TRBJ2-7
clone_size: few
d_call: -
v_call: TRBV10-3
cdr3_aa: CAISVVREVREQYF
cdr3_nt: TGTGCCATCAGTGTGGTCAGGGAGGTCCGGGAGCAGTACTTC

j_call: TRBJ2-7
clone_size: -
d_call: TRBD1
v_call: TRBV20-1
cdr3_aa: CSASWTGYEQYF
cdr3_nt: TGCAGTGCTAGTTGGACAGGCTACGAGCAGTACTTC

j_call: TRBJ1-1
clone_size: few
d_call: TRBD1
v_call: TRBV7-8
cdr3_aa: CASSSGQSNTEAFF
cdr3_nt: TGTGCCAGCAGCTCGGGACAGAGCAACACTGAAGCTTTCTTT

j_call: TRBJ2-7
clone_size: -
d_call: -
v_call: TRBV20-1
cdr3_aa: CSARPPRASYEQYF
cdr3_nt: TGCAGTGCTAGACCCCCCCGGGCTTCCTACGAGCAGTACTTC

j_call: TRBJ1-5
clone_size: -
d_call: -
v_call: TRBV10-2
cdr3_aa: CASSEAGMGRNQPQHF
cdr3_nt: TGCGCCAGCAGTGAAGCGGGGATGGGGCGCAATCAGCCCCAGCATTTT

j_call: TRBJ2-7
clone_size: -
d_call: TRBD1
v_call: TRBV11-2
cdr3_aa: CASRAPGQGSYEQYF
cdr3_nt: TGTGCCAGCAGAGCTCCGGGACAGGGGTCCTACGAGCAGTACTTC

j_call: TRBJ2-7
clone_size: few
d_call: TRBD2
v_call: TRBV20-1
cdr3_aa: CSAQTSGGPYEQYF
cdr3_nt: TGCAGTGCTCAGACTAGCGGGGGCCCGTACGAGCAGTACTTC

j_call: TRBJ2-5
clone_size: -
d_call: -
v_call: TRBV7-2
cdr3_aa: CANSTWTGVSRTQYF
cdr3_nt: TGTGCCAACAGCACCTGGACGGGAGTGAGTCGGACCCAGTACTTC

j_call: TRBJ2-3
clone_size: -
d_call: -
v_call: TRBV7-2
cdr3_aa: CASSLYLAGNTDTQYF
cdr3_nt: TGTGCCAGCAGCCTCTACCTTGCGGGGAACACAGATACGCAGTATTTT

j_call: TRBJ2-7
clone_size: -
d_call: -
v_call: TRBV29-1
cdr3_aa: CSVEDSEQYF
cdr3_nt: TGCAGCGTTGAAGATTCCGAGCAGTACTTC

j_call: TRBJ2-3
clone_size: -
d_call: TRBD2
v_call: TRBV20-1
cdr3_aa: CSAARLAGGRDTQYF
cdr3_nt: TGCAGTGCTGCCCGACTAGCGGGGGGGCGCGATACGCAGTATTTT

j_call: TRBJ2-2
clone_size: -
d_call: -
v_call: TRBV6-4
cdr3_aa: CASSDVWNTGELFF
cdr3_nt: TGTGCCAGCAGTGATGTCTGGAACACCGGGGAGCTGTTTTTT

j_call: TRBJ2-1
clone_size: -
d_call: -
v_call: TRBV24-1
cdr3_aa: CATSDNDPGQSSYNEQFF
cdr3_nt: TGTGCCACCAGTGATAATGACCCCGGACAGAGCTCCTACAATGAGCAGTTCTTC

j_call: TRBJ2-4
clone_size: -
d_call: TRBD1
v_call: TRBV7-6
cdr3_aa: CASSYPGTGLDIQYF
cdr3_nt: TGTGCCAGCAGCTACCCCGGGACAGGTTTGGACATTCAGTACTTC

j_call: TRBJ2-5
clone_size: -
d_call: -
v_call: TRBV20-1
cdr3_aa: CSARLGSGVGETQYF
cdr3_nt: TGCAGTGCTAGATTGGGTTCGGGGGTTGGAGAGACCCAGTACTTC

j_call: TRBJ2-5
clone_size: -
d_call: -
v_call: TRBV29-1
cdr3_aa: CSVGGTRGEETQYF
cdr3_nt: TGCAGCGTTGGTGGGACACGGGGCGAAGAGACCCAGTACTTC

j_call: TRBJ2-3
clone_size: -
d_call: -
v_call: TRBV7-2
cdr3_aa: CASSLARVADTQYF
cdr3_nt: TGTGCCAGCAGCTTAGCCAGGGTGGCAGATACGCAGTATTTT

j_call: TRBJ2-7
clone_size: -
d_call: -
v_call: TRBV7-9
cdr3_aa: CASSLAAGALMYF
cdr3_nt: TGTGCCAGCAGCTTAGCGGCAGGGGCGTTAATGTACTTC

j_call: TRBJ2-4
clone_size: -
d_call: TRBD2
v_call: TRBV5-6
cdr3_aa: CASSLLLAGGHIQYF
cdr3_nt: TGTGCCAGCAGCTTACTACTAGCGGGGGGGCACATTCAGTACTTC

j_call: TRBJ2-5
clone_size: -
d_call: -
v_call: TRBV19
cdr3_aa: CASRDQRLTETQYF
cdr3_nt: TGTGCCAGTAGGGACCAGAGATTAACGGAGACCCAGTACTTC

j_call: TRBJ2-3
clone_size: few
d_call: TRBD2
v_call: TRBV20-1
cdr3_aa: CSARVLSAGGGTDTQYF
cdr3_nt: TGCAGTGCTAGAGTCCTTTCAGCGGGGGGGGGCACAGATACGCAGTATTTT

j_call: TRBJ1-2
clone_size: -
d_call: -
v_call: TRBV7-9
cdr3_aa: CASSLGVGTYGYTF
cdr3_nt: TGTGCCAGCAGCTTAGGGGTGGGAACCTATGGCTACACCTTC

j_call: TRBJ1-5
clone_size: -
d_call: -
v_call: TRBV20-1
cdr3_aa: CSARRGTGLGQPQHF
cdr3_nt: TGCAGTGCTAGAAGGGGTACGGGGCTGGGACAGCCCCAGCATTTT

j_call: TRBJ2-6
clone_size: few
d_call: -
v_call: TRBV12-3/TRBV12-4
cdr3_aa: CASKDDSGANVLTF
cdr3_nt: TGTGCCAGCAAGGACGACTCTGGGGCCAACGTCCTGACTTTC

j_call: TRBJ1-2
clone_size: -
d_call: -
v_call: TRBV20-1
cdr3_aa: CSARLDAGYTF
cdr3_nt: TGCAGTGCTAGACTAGATGCCGGCTACACCTTC

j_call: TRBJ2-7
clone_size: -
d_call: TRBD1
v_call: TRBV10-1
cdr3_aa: CASIKTGSPYEQYF
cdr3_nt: TGCGCCAGCATCAAGACAGGGAGCCCCTACGAGCAGTACTTC

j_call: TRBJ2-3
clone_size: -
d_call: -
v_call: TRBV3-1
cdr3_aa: CASSRRLSGARGTDTQYF
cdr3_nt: TGTGCCAGCAGCCGACGACTAAGCGGTGCTCGGGGCACAGATACGCAGTATTTT

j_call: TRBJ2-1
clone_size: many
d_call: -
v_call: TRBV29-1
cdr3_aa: CSVDKGRVNEQFF
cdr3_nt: TGCAGCGTTGATAAGGGCAGGGTAAATGAGCAGTTCTTC

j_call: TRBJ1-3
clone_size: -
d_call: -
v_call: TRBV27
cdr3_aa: CASRRDINSGNTIYF
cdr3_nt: TGTGCCAGCAGGCGAGACATTAACTCTGGAAACACCATATATTTT

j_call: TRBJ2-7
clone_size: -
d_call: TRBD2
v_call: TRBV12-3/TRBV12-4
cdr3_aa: CASSHRGGRISYEQYF
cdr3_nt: TGTGCCAGCAGCCACCGGGGGGGCCGAATTTCCTACGAGCAGTACTTC

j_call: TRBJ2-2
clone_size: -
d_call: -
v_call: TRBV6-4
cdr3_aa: CASSDSTEGGELFF
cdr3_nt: TGTGCCAGCAGTGACTCGACGGAAGGGGGGGAGCTGTTTTTT

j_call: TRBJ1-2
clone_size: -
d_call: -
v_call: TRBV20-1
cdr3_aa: CSASYYGYTF
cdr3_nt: TGCAGTGCCTCTTACTATGGCTACACCTTC

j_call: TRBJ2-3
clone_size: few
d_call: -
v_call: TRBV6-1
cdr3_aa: CASSEGLTTDTQYF
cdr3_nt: TGTGCCAGCAGTGAAGGGCTAACGACAGATACGCAGTATTTT

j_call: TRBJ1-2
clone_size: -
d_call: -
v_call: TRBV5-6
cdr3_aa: CASSSGQYYGYTF
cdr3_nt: TGTGCCAGCAGCTCCGGACAGTACTATGGCTACACCTTC

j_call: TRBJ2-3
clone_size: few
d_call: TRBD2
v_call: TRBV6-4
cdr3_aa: CASSDLAGANLDTQYF
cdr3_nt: TGTGCCAGCAGTGACTTAGCGGGGGCAAACTTAGATACGCAGTATTTT

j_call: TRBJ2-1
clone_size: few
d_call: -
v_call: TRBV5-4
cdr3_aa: CASSLVGGATQAGQNEQFF
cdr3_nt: TGTGCCAGCAGCTTAGTAGGAGGGGCAACCCAGGCGGGCCAAAATGAGCAGTTCTTC